This T cell receptor (beta chain) is from a study of OX40 agonist ivuxolimab in advanced cancers. Study context: Of the participants, approximately 36% had some prior anti-PD-1, anti-PD-L1 or anti-CTLA-4 therapy, which was allowed. Study results and caveats: The average count of expanded clones was higher among CD8+ T cells than among CD4+.

The method was immunoSEQ multiplex PCR; TCRdb's version includes in-frame clones alone and lacks a portion of them. The sample gives 40,000 to 50,000 clones, 65% to 85% of which show up once; about 1.8% is in the top ten. Comments on this clone: What it recognizes is unknown.

Per the germline V gene, CDR1 is SEHNR and CDR2 is FQNEAQ (reference sequence). V was shortened by 1 base and J by 2 bases, with 8 bases between the two germline ends. This CDR3 is 14 amino acids long. The chain joins TRBV7-9 to TRBJ1-2, with D uncertain. Sequencing used CD4+ or CD8+ T cells sorted from blood, obtained in a trial of the OX40 agonist ivuxolimab. The clonotype comes from an adult with an advanced solid tumor such as melanoma, head and neck, liver or kidney cancer. In nucleotides, the CDR3 is TGTGCCAGCAGCTTAGGCCAGCTCAACTATGGCTACACCTTC. Protein: CASSLGQLNYGYTF.